This T cell receptor beta chain was sequenced during a study of T cell responses to AZD1222 COVID-19 vaccine. Method: immunoSEQ multiplex PCR; TCRdb's copy keeps in-frame clones and lacks some. The sample contains approximately 130,000 clones, around 90% of which appear only once. With regard to this clone: Antigen: not known.

Second-dose schedules of about 4 or about 12 weeks were combined. General observations from the study: The study reported that nearly half of spike-specific TCRs target unmutated variant regions. The donors showed a predominance of white British ancestry and of females, with possible underestimation of clonal diversity. Following two doses of AZD1222, Spike-specific TCR breadth and depth rose.

This CDR3 comprises 14 residues. Germline CDR1 and CDR2: SGHRS and YFSETQ. The V gene lost 4 bases and the J gene lost 5 bases, with 15 bases spanning the gap. This TCR came from an adult who received the AZD1222 COVID-19 vaccine. The chain carries TRBV5-1 and TRBJ2-5; a weak D match, TRBD1 (6 bases). The sequences come from peripheral blood, collected 28 days after the second AZD1222 dose. The CDR3 DNA sequence: TGCGCCAGCAGCCGCGGACAGACCGGGGAGACCCAGTACTTC. It encodes CASSRGQTGETQYF.